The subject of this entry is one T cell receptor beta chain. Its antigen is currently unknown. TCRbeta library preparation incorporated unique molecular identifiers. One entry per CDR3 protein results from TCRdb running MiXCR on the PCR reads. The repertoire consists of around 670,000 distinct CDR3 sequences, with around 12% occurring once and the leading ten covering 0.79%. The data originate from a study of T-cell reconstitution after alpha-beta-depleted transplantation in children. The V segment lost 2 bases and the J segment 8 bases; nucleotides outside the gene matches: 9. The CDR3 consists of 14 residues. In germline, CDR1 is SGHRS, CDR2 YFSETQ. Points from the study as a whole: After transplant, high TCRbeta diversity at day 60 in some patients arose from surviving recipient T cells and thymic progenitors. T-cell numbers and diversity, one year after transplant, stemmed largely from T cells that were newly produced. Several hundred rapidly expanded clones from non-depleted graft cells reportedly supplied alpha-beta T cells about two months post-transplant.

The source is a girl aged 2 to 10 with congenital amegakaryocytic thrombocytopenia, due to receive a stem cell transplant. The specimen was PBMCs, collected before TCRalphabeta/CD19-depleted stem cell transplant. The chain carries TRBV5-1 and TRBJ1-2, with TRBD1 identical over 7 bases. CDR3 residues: CASSFVRGTKGYTF. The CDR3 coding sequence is TGCGCCAGCAGCTTTGTCAGGGGGACTAAAGGCTACACCTTC.